Following are 32 T cell receptor beta chains from one sample sequenced in a study of blood T cell repertoires in COVID-19. The table came from immunoSEQ multiplex PCR; TCRdb's copy has only in-frame clones and leaves some out. The sample holds about 210,000 clones, approximately 78% seen once. The specimen sequenced was peripheral blood. The receptors shown here come from a woman aged 70-85 years with COVID-19, enrolled during active disease.

The CDR3: CASSVSISTTTEAFF. The CDR3 DNA sequence: TGTGCCAGCAGCGTATCCATTTCGACAACCACTGAAGCTTTCTTT. V is TRBV9 and J is TRBJ1-1; no firm D call. The germline V gene has CDR1 SGDLS and CDR2 YYNGEE. This CDR3 has 15 amino acids. V was shortened by 1 base and J by 4 bases, with 14 bases between the two germline ends.

V usage is TRBV6-1 and J usage is TRBJ2-7; D might be TRBD1 (5 bases). CDR1 is MNHNS and CDR2 is SASEGT in the germline V gene. V lost 2 bases and J lost 1, with 12 bases in between. This CDR3 region has 15 residues. The CDR3 region has the DNA TGTGCCAGCAGTGAACCCAGGGTATTGTCCTACGAGCAGTACTTC. This gives the protein CASSEPRVLSYEQYF.

J is TRBJ2-5 and V is TRBV19, with 13 bases aligning to TRBD2. The CDR3 consists of 16 residues. Germline V gene sequence: CDR1 LNHDA, CDR2 SQIVND (reference sequence). Trimming at V came to 2 bases and at J to 9 bases, leaving 9 bases not matched to a gene. CDR3 in amino acids: CASSISPGTSGAPQYF. In nucleotides, the CDR3 is TGTGCCAGTAGTATATCGCCCGGGACTAGCGGGGCCCCCCAGTACTTC.

J is TRBJ2-2 and V is TRBV28; 8 bases match TRBD2. The trim removed 4 bases at V and 0 bases at J, leaving 1 base unmatched. The CDR3 has 15 residues. From germline, CDR1 is MDHEN and CDR2 SYDVKM. CDR3 protein: CASSSGGTNTGELFF. The DNA for the CDR3 is TGTGCCAGCAGTTCGGGGGGGACGAACACCGGGGAGCTGTTTTTT. The complete variable domain, with remaining parts taken from reference TRBV28 and TRBJ2-2, reads DVKVTQSSRYLVKRTGEKVFLECVQDMDHENMFWYRQDPGLGLRLIYFSYDVKMKEKGDIPEGYSVSREKKERFSLILESASTNQTSMYLCASSSGGTNTGELFFGEGSRLTVL.

The CDR3 sequence is CASSIQGADLEQYF. As DNA, the CDR3 is TGTGCCAGTAGTATACAGGGGGCTGATCTCGAGCAGTACTTC. The V call is TRBV19, the J call TRBJ2-7, with TRBD1 matching 8 bases. The germline gives CDR1 LNHDA, CDR2 SQIVND (reference sequence). The CDR3 totals 14 residues. Germline trimming cut 2 bases from V and 6 bases from J; bases unmatched to any gene: 6.

The chain employs TRBV4-3 and TRBJ2-3; D remains unclear. CDR3 size: 14 residues. V was trimmed by 6 bases and J by 2 bases, leaving 12 bases between them. Germline loops: CDR1 LGHNA, CDR2 YSLEER. In DNA form, the CDR3 reads TGCGCCAGCAGAGTGGGCCTAAACACAGATACGCAGTATTTT. It encodes CASRVGLNTDTQYF.

The chain links TRBV6-5 to TRBJ2-1; 12 positions agree with TRBD1. There are 15 residues in the CDR3. Germline CDR1 reads MNHEY; CDR2 reads SVGAGI. V lost 5 bases, J lost 13 bases, and 12 bases stayed unmatched. CDR3 protein: CASSLAGQGAGDQFF. The CDR3 coding sequence is TGTGCCAGCAGTCTAGCGGGACAGGGGGCGGGAGATCAGTTCTTC.

The chain links TRBV27 to TRBJ2-2; TRBD1 aligns across 7 bases. From germline, CDR1 is MNHEY and CDR2 SMNVEV (reference sequence). There are 16 residues in the CDR3. The trim removed 1 base at V and 2 bases at J, leaving 4 bases unmatched. CDR3 residues: CASSLFRGINTGELFF. The CDR3 region has the DNA TGTGCCAGCAGTTTATTCAGGGGGATAAACACCGGGGAGCTGTTTTTT.

This clone showed up just a few times. The chain couples TRBV27 to TRBJ1-6, with a tentative D call TRBD1 (5 bases). CDR3 length equals 15 residues. The ends were cut back, 5 bases at V and 0 bases at J, with 8 bases in the middle. In germline, CDR1 is MNHEY, CDR2 SMNVEV (reference sequence). The CDR3, as DNA: TGTGCCAGCAGTCTTGACAGCTCCTATAATTCACCCCTCCACTTT. Its translation: CASSLDSSYNSPLHF.

This sequence joins TRBV11-2 and TRBJ2-1; no firm D call. CDR1 SGHAT and CDR2 FQNNGV come from the germline V gene. V lost 3 bases, J lost 1 base, and 7 bases lay in between. CDR3 size: 14 residues. CDR3 protein: CASSFYYSYNEQFF. The CDR3 region has the DNA TGTGCCAGCAGCTTCTACTATTCCTACAATGAGCAGTTCTTC.

This clone was recorded only once. The rearrangement joins TRBV28 to TRBJ2-5, with TRBD1 identical over 7 bases. CDR3 length: 15 residues. J gave up 5 bases and V 11 bases, and 17 bases lay outside the gene matches. From germline, CDR1 is MDHEN and CDR2 SYDVKM. The CDR3 spells CALGKGGAFGETQYF. The CDR3 region has the DNA TGTGCCCTTGGAAAAGGGGGCGCGTTCGGGGAGACCCAGTACTTC.

The chain joins TRBV14 to TRBJ1-1, with TRBD1 matching over 7 bases. The length of the CDR3 is 12 residues. Per germline, CDR1 SGHDN and CDR2 FVKESK. J gave up 9 bases and V 1 base, and 2 bases lay outside the gene matches. Written as DNA, the CDR3 is TGTGCCAGCAGCCAAGGAGGGGGCCAAGCTTTCTTT. Its translation is CASSQGGGQAFF.

Only one count was recorded for this clone. The rearrangement uses TRBV6-2 or TRBV6-3 and TRBJ2-2; 8 bases are shared with TRBD2. CDR1 MNHEY and CDR2 SVGEGT come from the germline V gene. The CDR3 consists of 16 residues. J was trimmed by 2 bases and V by 0 bases; bases with no gene match: 2. CDR3 sequence reads: CASSYSSGINTGELFF. The CDR3 DNA reads TGTGCCAGCAGTTACTCTAGCGGGATCAACACCGGGGAGCTGTTTTTT.

The chain employs TRBV7-2 and TRBJ2-7; maybe TRBD1 (6 bases). The CDR3 runs 15 residues. V was cut by 1 base and J by 6 bases, with 16 bases left in between. Per germline, CDR1 SGHTA and CDR2 FQGNSA. CDR3 in DNA: TGTGCCAGCAGCTTAGATCGAGTGACAGGAAGCGAGCAGTACTTC. The encoded protein is CASSLDRVTGSEQYF.

The J gene is TRBJ2-1, the V gene TRBV13; tentatively, D is TRBD1 (6 bases). Germline-derived CDR1 and CDR2 are PRHDT and FYEKMQ (reference sequence). The CDR3 length is 13 residues. V dropped 6 bases and J dropped 9 bases, with 15 bases sitting between them. The CDR3 here is CASSLTGTGEQFF. CDR3 sequence (DNA): TGTGCCAGCAGTCTTACAGGGACCGGTGAGCAGTTCTTC.

V is TRBV19 and J is TRBJ1-1, with 10 nucleotides matching TRBD1. Trimming at V came to 9 bases and at J to 4 bases, leaving 8 bases not matched to a gene. The CDR3 is made up of 14 amino acids. The germline V gene has CDR1 LNHDA and CDR2 SQIVND (reference sequence). CDR3 coding DNA: TGTGCCAGCCTGACAGGGGGCGGGAGCACTGAAGCTTTCTTT. This encodes CASLTGGGSTEAFF.

This chain connects TRBV4-2 to TRBJ2-6; maybe TRBD2 (8 bases). V was trimmed by 2 bases and J by 0 bases, leaving 20 bases between them. Germline V gives CDR1 LGHNA, CDR2 YNFKEQ. This CDR3 comprises 20 residues. The CDR3 nucleotides are TGTGCCAGCAGCCAACTCCCGGGGGGGACAGCGCGCTCTGGGGCCAACGTCCTGACTTTC. Its translation is CASSQLPGGTARSGANVLTF.

The V gene is TRBV18, the J gene TRBJ2-2; D is possibly TRBD1 (5 bases). Germline V gene data show CDR1 as KGHSH and CDR2 as LQKENI. Trimming stripped 5 bases from V and 4 bases from J, with 8 bases between. CDR3 length equals 13 residues. In nucleotides, the CDR3 is TGTGCCAGCTCAACGGACATCACCGGGGAGCTGTTTTTT. Protein sequence: CASSTDITGELFF. Supplemented by reference TRBV18 and TRBJ2-2, the full variable domain reads NAGVMQNPRHLVRRRGQEARLRCSPMKGHSHVYWYRQLPEEGLKFMVYLQKENIIDESGMPKERFSAEFPKEGPSILRIQQVVRGDSAAYFCASSTDITGELFFGEGSRLTVL.

J is TRBJ2-5 and V is TRBV6-5; tentatively, D is TRBD1 (6 bases). The ends were cut back, 7 bases at V and 4 bases at J, with 16 bases in the middle. CDR1 and CDR2 from the germline V gene are MNHEY and SVGAGI. The length of the CDR3 is 14 residues. CDR3 in DNA: TGTGCCAGCACCAATGGGGGCTCTGGAGAGACCCAGTACTTC. Protein sequence: CASTNGGSGETQYF.

V gene TRBV30 combines with J gene TRBJ1-1; D unclear. Trimming took off 0 bases at V and 10 bases at J, with 15 bases between the two ends. The germline gives CDR1 GTSNPN, CDR2 SVGIG (reference sequence). The CDR3 is 13 amino acids. The CDR3 here is CAWSVNSDYRAFF. The CDR3 DNA is TGTGCCTGGAGTGTTAACAGTGATTATAGAGCTTTCTTT.

The rearrangement links TRBV28 to TRBJ1-5; D is possibly TRBD1 (6 bases). The CDR3 is 15 residues long. CDR1 and CDR2 (germline): MDHEN, SYDVKM. Trimming removed 5 bases at V and 2 bases at J, with 13 bases between. CDR3 in amino acids: CASSPEQGGNQPQHF. The CDR3 bases are TGTGCCAGCAGTCCTGAACAGGGCGGCAATCAGCCCCAGCATTTT.

This chain links TRBV19 with TRBJ1-5; TRBD1 matches 9 bases. Germline V gives CDR1 LNHDA, CDR2 SQIVND (reference sequence). The CDR3 loop spans 13 amino acids. V lost 4 bases, J lost 7 bases, and 2 bases stayed unmatched. This chain's CDR3 is CASSRTGDQPQHF. The CDR3 DNA reads TGTGCCAGTAGTAGGACAGGGGACCAGCCCCAGCATTTT.

This chain joins TRBV6-5 and TRBJ2-7; 8 bases are shared with TRBD2. Germline CDR1 reads MNHEY; CDR2 reads SVGAGI. The CDR3 runs to 15 residues. V dropped 10 bases and J dropped 1; count of bases not matched to a gene: 12. The CDR3 DNA reads TGTGCCAACGGGGGGGTAGGGCCAAATTCCTACGAGCAGTACTTC. Its translation is CANGGVGPNSYEQYF.

V is TRBV28 and J is TRBJ2-6, with TRBD2 matching over 8 bases. The germline CDR1 and CDR2 sequences are MDHEN and SYDVKM. CDR3 size: 17 residues. V shed 6 bases, J shed 0 bases, and the junction held 7 bases outside the gene matches. CDR3 loop: CASSSGGTVSGANVLTF. The DNA of the CDR3 is TGTGCCAGCAGCTCGGGAGGGACGGTCTCTGGGGCCAACGTCCTGACTTTC.

V gene TRBV2 combines with J gene TRBJ2-1, with D perhaps TRBD2 (6 bases). Germline V CDR1 and CDR2: SNHLY, FYNNEI. With 2 bases removed from V and 9 bases from J, the gap between germline ends came to 11 bases. The CDR3 sequence is 13 residues long. CDR3 residues: CASSENTSSEQFF. CDR3 DNA sequence: TGTGCCAGCAGTGAAAACACTAGCTCTGAGCAGTTCTTC.

The sample holds one count of this clone. The chain couples TRBV27 to TRBJ2-3; 8 nucleotides line up with TRBD2. This CDR3 comprises 15 residues. Germline V gene data show CDR1 as MNHEY and CDR2 as SMNVEV (reference sequence). The trim removed 8 bases at V and 4 bases at J, leaving 11 bases unmatched. CDR3 coding DNA: TGTGCCAGCCGAACGGGGGGGTTTAGGGCAGATACGCAGTATTTT. This encodes CASRTGGFRADTQYF.

The V gene is TRBV28, the J gene TRBJ1-3; D is uncertain. The germline V gene encodes CDR1 MDHEN and CDR2 SYDVKM. The CDR3 has 15 amino acids. The V end lost 4 bases, the J end lost 0 bases, and 10 bases lay between the germline ends. CDR3 region: CASSSVVHSGNTIYF. Here the CDR3 DNA reads TGTGCCAGCAGTTCTGTGGTACACTCTGGAAACACCATATATTTT.

This chain joins TRBV10-3 and TRBJ1-4, with D uncertain. Trimming took 2 bases from V and 6 from J, leaving 13 bases between them. CDR1 and CDR2 from the germline V gene are ENHRY and SYGVKD. The CDR3 runs to 15 residues. CDR3 region: CAISEENAGYEKLFF. DNA of the CDR3: TGTGCCATCAGTGAGGAAAACGCGGGGTATGAAAAACTGTTTTTT.

The chain recombines TRBV9 with TRBJ2-5, with D possibly TRBD1 on 6 matching bases. The germline CDR1 and CDR2 sequences are SGDLS and YYNGEE. V was cut by 4 bases and J by 5 bases, with 18 bases left in between. The CDR3 covers 15 residues. This CDR3 is CASSPRRGGIETQYF. CDR3 bases: TGTGCCAGCAGCCCCCGTAGAGGGGGTATCGAGACCCAGTACTTC. Based on the CDR3 plus reference TRBV9 and TRBJ2-5, the full variable domain is DSGVTQTPKHLITATGQRVTLRCSPRSGDLSVYWYQQSLDQGLQFLIQYYNGEERAKGNILERFSAQQFPDLHSELNLSSLELGDSALYFCASSPRRGGIETQYFGPGTRLLVL.

The chain combines TRBV27 with TRBJ1-5; D is ambiguous. V lost 2 bases and J 4 bases, leaving 9 bases between the germline ends. The CDR3 has 14 residues. The germline CDR1 and CDR2 sequences are MNHEY and SMNVEV (reference sequence). DNA of the CDR3: TGTGCCAGCAGTTTAGTACGAGGGAATCAGCCCCAGCATTTT. Protein product: CASSLVRGNQPQHF.

The rearrangement joins TRBV15 to TRBJ2-7; D may be TRBD1 (6 bases). The germline gives CDR1 LNHNV, CDR2 YYDKDF (reference sequence). Trimming removed 4 bases from V and 3 bases from J, with 28 bases in between. The CDR3 totals 19 residues. CDR3 protein: CATSIFDRSIGRRLYEQYF. The CDR3 nucleotides are TGTGCCACCAGCATATTCGACAGGAGTATAGGACGGCGCCTCTACGAGCAGTACTTC.

V and J are TRBV7-2 and TRBJ1-2; D might be TRBD1 (5 bases). CDR3 length: 14 residues. V gave up 1 base and J gave up 4 bases, with 10 bases separating them. Per the germline V gene, CDR1 is SGHTA and CDR2 is FQGNSA. The CDR3, as DNA: TGTGCCAGCAGCTTAGGACCAGGGATCTATGGCTACACCTTC. Its translation: CASSLGPGIYGYTF.